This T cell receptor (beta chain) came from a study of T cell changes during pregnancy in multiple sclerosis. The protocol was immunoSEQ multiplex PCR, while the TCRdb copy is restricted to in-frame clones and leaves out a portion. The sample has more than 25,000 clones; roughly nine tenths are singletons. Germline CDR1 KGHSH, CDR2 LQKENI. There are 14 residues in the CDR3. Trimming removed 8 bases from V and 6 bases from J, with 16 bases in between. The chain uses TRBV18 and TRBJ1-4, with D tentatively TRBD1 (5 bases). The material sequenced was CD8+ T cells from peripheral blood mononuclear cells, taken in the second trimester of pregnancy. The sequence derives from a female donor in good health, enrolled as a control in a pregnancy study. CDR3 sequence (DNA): TGTGCCAGCCAAATCGTGACGGGGGATGAAAAACTGTTTTTT. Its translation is CASQIVTGDEKLFF.